This TCR beta chain emerged from a study of beta chain features in type 1 diabetes. Germline V lookup: CDR1 MNHEY, CDR2 SMNVEV (reference sequence). After removal of 0 bases from V and 6 bases from J, the junction contained 10 bases not matched to a gene. The CDR3 loop spans 16 amino acids. This clone came up a few times. Of the isolated RNA, all was reverse transcribed, and so the sequenced material was expressed TCRB transcripts. Produced via immunoSEQ multiplex PCR; TCRdb's table is partial and in-frame only. This table has hundreds of thousands of clones, 11% to 15% appearing once. Sample: naive CD4+ T cells from blood. The source of this sequence is a man between 25 and 39 years old in good health. The chain has TRBV27 and TRBJ2-7; 8 bases agree with TRBD1. The CDR3 sequence: CASSLSLGTGYSEQYF. DNA for the CDR3: TGTGCCAGCAGTTTATCTCTTGGGACAGGATACTCCGAGCAGTACTTC.